This record concerns one T cell receptor (beta chain) sequence. Distinct nucleotide sequences in the sample also encode this CDR3. Sequencing used immunoSEQ multiplex PCR; TCRdb keeps in-frame clones, though not all of them. The top ten hold over 15% of the sample, which has 65,000 to 100,000 clones, roughly 86% seen once. CDR1 and CDR2 from the germline V gene are SGHNT and YENEEA. The CDR3 contains 17 residues. V shed 4 bases, J shed 4 bases, and the junction held 9 bases outside the gene matches. This record comes from a study of control samples from healthy donors and cancer patients. This sequence was found in a man aged 50 to 59 in good health. The specimen sequenced was blood. The V call is TRBV11-3, the J call TRBJ2-5, with 13 bases identical to TRBD2. CDR3 sequence reads: CASSSGLAGVLGETQYF. The CDR3 nucleotides are TGTGCCAGCAGCTCCGGACTAGCGGGGGTATTGGGAGAGACCCAGTACTTC.